These 12 T cell receptor beta chains share one sample of origin, sequenced in a study of T cells in Graves' hyperthyroidism and ophthalmopathy. Amplification of TCR beta CDR3 regions used RNA as the template. HTBI primers were used for first-round RT-PCR of the TCR CDR3. Via MiXCR, TCRdb re-called the multiplex PCR reads, giving one row per CDR3 protein. The sample consists of approximately 640,000 distinct CDR3 sequences, 45% of them appearing once. The material sequenced was peripheral blood or thyroid tissue (not recorded which). These receptors were obtained from an adult man with Graves' disease, either hyperthyroidism or ophthalmopathy (not recorded which).

This chain uses TRBV7-6 with TRBJ2-7; 7 nucleotides align to TRBD1. The germline V gene encodes CDR1 SGHVS and CDR2 FNYEAQ. This CDR3 has 15 amino acids. Trimming removed 5 bases from V and 2 bases from J; junction bases left unmatched: 9. Written as DNA, the CDR3 is TGTGCCAGCAGCACAAGGACAGGATCTACCTACGAGCAGTACTTC. Translating gives CASSTRTGSTYEQYF.

This clonotype was seen only a few times. The chain joins TRBV5-1 to TRBJ2-2; 15 bases fit TRBD2. The CDR3 has 17 residues. V lost 2 bases to trimming and J lost 7 bases; unmatched junction nucleotides: 6. The V gene's germline CDR1 is SGHRS and CDR2 YFSETQ. The CDR3 sequence is CASSFGLAGGPNGELFF. The CDR3 coding sequence is TGCGCCAGCAGCTTTGGACTAGCGGGAGGGCCGAACGGGGAGCTGTTTTTT. Full variable domain (remainder filled in from reference TRBV5-1 and TRBJ2-2): KAGVTQTPRYLIKTRGQQVTLSCSPISGHRSVSWYQQTPGQGLQFLFEYFSETQRNKGNFPGRFSGRQFSNSRSEMNVSTLELGDSALYLCASSFGLAGGPNGELFFGEGSRLTVL.

The chain joins TRBV20-1 to TRBJ1-3, with D perhaps TRBD1 (6 bases). Germline V gives CDR1 DFQATT, CDR2 SNEGSKA (reference sequence). The germline V and J ends were trimmed by 3 bases and 8 bases, with 14 bases remaining between them. This CDR3 is 13 amino acids long. The CDR3, as DNA: TGCAGTGCTAGCGGGGGGGACACCGACACCATATATTTT. It is translated as CSASGGDTDTIYF.

The chain uses TRBV20-1 and TRBJ1-1; D unresolved. V shed 4 bases and J shed 9 bases, with 21 bases lying between them. Germline V CDR1 and CDR2: DFQATT, SNEGSKA (reference sequence). This CDR3 has 14 residues. CDR3 nucleotide sequence: TGCAGTGCTACGCGATACCCAGGCGAACGAAAAGCTTTCTTT. Encoded protein: CSATRYPGERKAFF.

The chain uses TRBV24-1 and TRBJ2-5, with D unclear. The CDR3 runs to 12 residues. Trimming cost V 4 bases and J 9 bases, with 11 bases left between them. CDR1 and CDR2 from the germline V gene are KGHDR and SFDVKD. CDR3 loop: CATSDEFQPQYF. The CDR3 bases are TGTGCCACCAGTGACGAATTTCAGCCCCAGTACTTC.

The V and J genes are TRBV9 and TRBJ1-1, with D maybe TRBD1 (6 bases). Germline V gene lookup returns CDR1 SGDLS and CDR2 YYNGEE. There are 15 residues in the CDR3. V was clipped by 2 bases and J by 5 bases, with 16 bases between them. CDR3 in amino acids: CASSVNQGRRTEAFF. The CDR3 region has the DNA TGTGCCAGCAGCGTCAATCAGGGGAGAAGGACTGAAGCTTTCTTT.

This clonotype was counted a few times. This could be a read error, since a much larger clone is one nucleotide away. The V and J genes are TRBV7-2 and TRBJ2-7; the match to TRBD1 covers 8 bases. Germline assignment: CDR1 SGHTA and CDR2 FQGNSA. This CDR3 is built from 14 residues. V trimming: 3 bases; J trimming: 5 bases; junction bases outside the gene matches: 6. The CDR3 DNA sequence: TGTGCCAGCAGCTTCCGGGACAGGCGGAACGAGCAGTACTTC. Its translation is CASSFRDRRNEQYF. The full variable domain, rest sourced from reference TRBV7-2 and TRBJ2-7, is GAGVSQSPSNKVTEKGKDVELRCDPISGHTALYWYRQSLGQGLEFLIYFQGNSAPDKSGLPSDRFSAERTGGSVSTLTIQRTQQEDSAVYLCASSFRDRRNEQYFGPGTRLTVT.

This clonotype has a count of ten or more. V is TRBV6-5 and J is TRBJ2-5; D is unclear. CDR3 length: 14 amino acids. The germline V gene has CDR1 MNHEY and CDR2 SVGAGI. Trimming removed 0 bases from V and 4 bases from J, with 9 bases in between. The CDR3 here is CASSYSEGPETQYF. DNA for the CDR3: TGTGCCAGCAGTTACTCGGAAGGGCCAGAGACCCAGTACTTC.

CDR3 coding DNA: TGTGCCAGCAGCTTGCTGGATGCTCGCTCCTACGAGCAGTACTTC. Protein product: CASSLLDARSYEQYF. The V gene is TRBV11-2, the J gene TRBJ2-7; D gene uncertain. Germline assignment: CDR1 SGHAT and CDR2 FQNNGV. The CDR3 consists of 15 residues. V lost 3 bases, J lost 0 bases, and 12 bases lay in between.

This clonotype has a count of ten or more. The chain has TRBV9 and TRBJ1-2; no firm D call. Trimming shortened V by 0 bases and J by 0 bases, and 15 bases separated the two germline ends. This CDR3 region has 17 residues. The V gene's germline CDR1 is SGDLS and CDR2 YYNGEE. The DNA of the CDR3 is TGTGCCAGCAGCGTAGGACATGGAGGGAGAGCTAACTATGGCTACACCTTC. Translation gives CASSVGHGGRANYGYTF.

This clonotype was recorded a few times. The genes are TRBV29-1 and TRBJ2-7; maybe TRBD2 (6 bases). The CDR3 spans 14 residues. CDR1 and CDR2 from the germline V gene are SQVTM and ANQGSEA. The V gene lost 2 bases and the J gene lost 3 bases, with 14 bases spanning the gap. The CDR3 DNA follows: TGCAGCGTTGAAAAGGTAGCGGAAAACTACGAGCAGTACTTC. As protein: CSVEKVAENYEQYF.

The chain has TRBV12-3 or TRBV12-4 and TRBJ1-1; no definite D call. The CDR3 loop spans 13 amino acids. The V end was cut by 1 base, the J end by 6 bases, with 9 bases between. CDR3 residues: CASSLEFDAEAFF. The CDR3 DNA reads TGTGCCAGCAGTTTAGAATTCGACGCTGAAGCTTTCTTT.